This record concerns one T cell receptor (beta chain) sequence. This clonotype was recorded at least ten times. What antigen it recognizes has not been identified. The record has no base qualities; no much larger clone is one base away. The entry originates in a study of T cells in Graves' hyperthyroidism and ophthalmopathy (dated by TCRdb to between 2017 and 2020). As for the study more broadly: Peripheral blood was collected at initial diagnosis, before any treatment. Whether ophthalmopathy could be predicted prospectively was tested in an independent validation cohort made up of under 20 hyperthyroidism patients plus 17 patients who later progressed to ophthalmopathy. To identify TCR V-J signatures that set the groups apart, the researchers used a discovery cohort of roughly 100 patients, made up of around 40 with Graves' ophthalmopathy and 57 with stable Graves' hyperthyroidism. Once sampling was done, hyperthyroidism patients were given methimazole at a starting dose of 30 mg daily, whereas ophthalmopathy patients were given high-dose intravenous methylprednisolone. In more than 5 Graves' hyperthyroidism patients, the study also compared T-cell repertoires from thyroid tissue with T-cell repertoires from blood. According to the paper, TCR Vbeta CDR3 sequencing was carried out on about 140 peripheral blood samples, which came from fewer than 50 ophthalmopathy, 70 to 80 hyperthyroidism and about 17 progressor patients. The roughly 94 discovery patients were randomly split 7:3 into training and test sets.

Amplification of TCR beta CDR3 regions was carried out from RNA transcripts. A first-round RT-PCR of the TCR CDR3 used the HTBI primer set with the Qiagen OneStep RT-PCR kit. The libraries were constructed in a second round of multiplex PCR and then size-selected and purified. Paired-end sequencing of the libraries was performed with 100 bp reads on an Illumina HiSeq2000. For the original study's pipeline: SOAPnuke was used to process the raw data, removing reads that contained adapters or uncalled bases, had a mean Phred below 15, or lacked an exact match to the constant primer or identifier. High-quality paired reads were merged using COPE v1.2.5, and each unique nucleotide sequence was defined as a clonotype. Clonotypes were aligned to IMGT TRBV, TRBD and TRBJ reference segments using MiTCR v1.1. Analysis was restricted to V-J combinations with a frequency above 0.0001, which covered 99% to 99.2% of repertoires. The TCS score was defined as F50 (clonal expansion) divided by E x V (chaos), with BLOSUM62-based TCRdist calculated between CDR3 peptides within each V-J. Welch's t-statistics and random forest reduced several hundred V-J features to 13, which were used in a naive Bayes classifier (R e1071). TCRdb reprocessed the public reads (quality trimming at Q25 with fastp, clone calling with MiXCR) and kept in-frame beta chains. Each entry merges the rows of one CDR3 protein and shows their most common DNA and genes. The V and J calls and clone size come from TCRdb's table, not from the authors' own analysis. For this sample there are roughly 500,000 distinct CDR3 sequences; 15% to 20% appear just once. The top ten clones comprise 29% of the sample.

Ophthalmopathy patients had moderately to severely active disease, Clinical Activity Score of at least 3, NOSPECS grade of at least 4, and duration under 3 months. The study excluded patients with uncontrolled infections, other autoimmune diseases, pregnancy or lactation. Clinical symptoms, serum thyroxine and TRAb, thyroid ultrasound, and orbital computed tomography formed the basis for the diagnoses. PBMCs were separated from 10 ml of fresh peripheral blood using Ficoll-Paque density gradient centrifugation. Total RNA was extracted with Trizol reagent, and quality was checked on an Agilent 2100 Bioanalyzer. Overall study results and their limits: Most expanded thyroid clonotypes (frequency above 0.001) were also found in blood, which suggests that blood repertoires may mirror thyroid immune responses. Sample size was not statistically predetermined, and investigators were not blinded to group allocation. A 13 V-J signature model separated ophthalmopathy from stable hyperthyroidism, with nearly 90% sensitivity and about 81% specificity in cross-validation and 80%/75% in testing. In validation, the model predicted progression to ophthalmopathy a median of 6.5 months before onset, with 65% to 71% sensitivity and roughly 72% specificity.

The germline V end is reduced by 0 bases and the J end by 0 bases; junction bases left unmatched: 6. The germline V gene specifies SGHNT as CDR1 and YENEEA as CDR2. Inclusive of the bounding cysteine and phenylalanine, the CDR3 is 19 residues long. Only CDR3 DNA remains: 57 bases, in frame from the first base. The V and J segments used are TRBV11-3 and TRBJ2-2; 11 junctional bases match TRBD2. The sample taken for sequencing was blood. This TCR came from a woman in her 30s with Graves' ophthalmopathy. The DNA reads TGTGCCAGCAGCTTAGATTGGACTAGCGGGTACACGAACACCGGGGAGCTGTTTTTT. It translates as CASSLDWTSGYTNTGELFF.